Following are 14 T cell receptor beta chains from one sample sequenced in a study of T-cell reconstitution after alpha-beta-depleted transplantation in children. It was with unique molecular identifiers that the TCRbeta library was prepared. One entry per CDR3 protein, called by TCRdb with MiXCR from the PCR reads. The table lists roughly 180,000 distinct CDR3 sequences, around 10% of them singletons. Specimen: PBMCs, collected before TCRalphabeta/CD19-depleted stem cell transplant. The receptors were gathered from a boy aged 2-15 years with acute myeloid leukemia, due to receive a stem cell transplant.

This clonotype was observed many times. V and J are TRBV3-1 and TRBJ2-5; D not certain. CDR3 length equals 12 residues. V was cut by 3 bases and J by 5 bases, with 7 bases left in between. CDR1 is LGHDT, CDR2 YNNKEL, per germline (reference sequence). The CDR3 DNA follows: TGTGCCAGCAGCCAGCAGGACGAGACCCAGTACTTC. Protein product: CASSQQDETQYF.

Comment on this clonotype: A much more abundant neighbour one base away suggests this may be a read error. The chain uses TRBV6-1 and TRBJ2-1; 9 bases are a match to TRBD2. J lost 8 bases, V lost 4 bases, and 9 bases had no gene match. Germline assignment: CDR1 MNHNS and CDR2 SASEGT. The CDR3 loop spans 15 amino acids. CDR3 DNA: TGTGCCAGCAGTGCAGAGCGGGGGGCCGCGGATGAGCAGTTCTTC. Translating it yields CASSAERGAADEQFF.

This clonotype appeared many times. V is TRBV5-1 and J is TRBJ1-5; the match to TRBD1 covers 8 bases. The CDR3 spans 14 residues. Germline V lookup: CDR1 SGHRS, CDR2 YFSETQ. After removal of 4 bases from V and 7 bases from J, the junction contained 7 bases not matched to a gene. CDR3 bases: TGCGCCAGCAGCATAGGACAGGGCGACCAGCCCCAGCATTTT. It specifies CASSIGQGDQPQHF. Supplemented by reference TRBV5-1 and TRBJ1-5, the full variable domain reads KAGVTQTPRYLIKTRGQQVTLSCSPISGHRSVSWYQQTPGQGLQFLFEYFSETQRNKGNFPGRFSGRQFSNSRSEMNVSTLELGDSALYLCASSIGQGDQPQHFGDGTRLSIL.

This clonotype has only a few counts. CDR3 coding DNA: TGTGCCAGCGGGTCGAGAGGTGATGAGCAGTTCTTC. It yields the protein CASGSRGDEQFF. The rearrangement links TRBV3-1 to TRBJ2-1, with no clear D. V lost 8 bases and J 8 bases, leaving 13 bases between the germline ends. The CDR3 runs to 12 residues. Germline assignment: CDR1 LGHDT and CDR2 YNNKEL (reference sequence).

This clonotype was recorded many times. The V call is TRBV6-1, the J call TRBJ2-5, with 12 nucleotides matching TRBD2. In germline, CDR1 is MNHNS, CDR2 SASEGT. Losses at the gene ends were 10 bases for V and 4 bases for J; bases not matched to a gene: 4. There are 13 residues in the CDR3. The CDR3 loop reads CATSGGAPETQYF. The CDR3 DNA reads TGTGCCACTAGCGGGGGGGCCCCAGAGACCCAGTACTTC.

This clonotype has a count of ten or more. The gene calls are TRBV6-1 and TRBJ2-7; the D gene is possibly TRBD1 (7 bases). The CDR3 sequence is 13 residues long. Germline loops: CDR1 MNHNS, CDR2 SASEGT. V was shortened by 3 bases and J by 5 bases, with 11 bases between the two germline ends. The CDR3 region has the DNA TGTGCCAGCAGTGAGTCAGGGGGGAACGAGCAGTACTTC. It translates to CASSESGGNEQYF.

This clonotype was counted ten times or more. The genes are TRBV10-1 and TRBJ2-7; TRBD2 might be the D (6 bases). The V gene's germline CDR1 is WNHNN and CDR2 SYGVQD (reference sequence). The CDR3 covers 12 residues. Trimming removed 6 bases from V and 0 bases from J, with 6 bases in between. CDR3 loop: CASRTSSYEQYV. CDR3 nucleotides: TGCGCCAGCAGGACTAGCTCCTACGAGCAGTACGTC.

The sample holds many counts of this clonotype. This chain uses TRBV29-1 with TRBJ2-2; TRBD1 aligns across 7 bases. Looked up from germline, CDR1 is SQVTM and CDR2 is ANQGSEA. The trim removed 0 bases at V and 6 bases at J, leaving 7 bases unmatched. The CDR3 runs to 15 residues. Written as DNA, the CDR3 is TGCAGCGTTGAAGAGCTACGGCAGGGGGCCGGGGAGCTGTTTTTT. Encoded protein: CSVEELRQGAGELFF.

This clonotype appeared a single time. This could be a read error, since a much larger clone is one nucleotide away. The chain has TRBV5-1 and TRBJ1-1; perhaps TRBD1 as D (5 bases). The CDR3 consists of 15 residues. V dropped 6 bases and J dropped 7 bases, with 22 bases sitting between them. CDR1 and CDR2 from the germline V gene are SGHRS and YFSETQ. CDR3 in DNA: TGCGCCAGCAACCCGGGACCCCCGACGAATATTGAAGCTTTCTTT. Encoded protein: CASNPGPPTNIEAFF.

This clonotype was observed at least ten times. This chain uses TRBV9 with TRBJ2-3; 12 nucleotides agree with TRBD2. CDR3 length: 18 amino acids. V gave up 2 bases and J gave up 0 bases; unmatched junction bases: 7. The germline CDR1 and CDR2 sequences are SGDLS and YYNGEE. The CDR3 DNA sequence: TGTGCCAGCAGCGTTTCTAGCGGGAGGGCCTTGAGCACAGATACGCAGTATTTT. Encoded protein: CASSVSSGRALSTDTQYF.

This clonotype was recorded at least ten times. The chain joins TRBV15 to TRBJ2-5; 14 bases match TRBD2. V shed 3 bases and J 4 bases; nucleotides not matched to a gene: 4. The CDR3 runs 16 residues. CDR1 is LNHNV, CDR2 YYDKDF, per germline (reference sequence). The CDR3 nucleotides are TGTGCCACCAGCAGGCCGACTAGCGGGAGGGGAGAGACCCAGTACTTC. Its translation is CATSRPTSGRGETQYF.

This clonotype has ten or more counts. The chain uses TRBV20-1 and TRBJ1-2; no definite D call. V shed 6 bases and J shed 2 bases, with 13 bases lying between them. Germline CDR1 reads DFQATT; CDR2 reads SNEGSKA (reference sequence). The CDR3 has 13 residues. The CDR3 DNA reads TGCAGTGCCACCCTAGAGTTCAACTATGGCTACACCTTC. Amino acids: CSATLEFNYGYTF.

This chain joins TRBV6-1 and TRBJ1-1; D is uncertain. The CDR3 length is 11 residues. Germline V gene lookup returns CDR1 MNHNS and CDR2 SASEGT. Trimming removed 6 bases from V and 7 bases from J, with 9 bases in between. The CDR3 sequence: CASRGGIEAFF. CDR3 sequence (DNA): TGTGCCAGCAGGGGAGGGATTGAAGCTTTCTTT.

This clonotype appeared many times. In DNA form, the CDR3 reads TGTGCCAGCAGTTCGGGGGGGCCTGAGCAGTACGTC. Its protein is CASSSGGPEQYV. This chain uses TRBV12-3 or TRBV12-4 with TRBJ2-7, with 8 bases fitting TRBD2. The trim removed 4 bases at V and 7 bases at J, leaving 3 bases unmatched. This CDR3 has 12 amino acids.